Listed here are 3 T cell receptor beta chains from one sample, sequenced in a study of shared clonotypes between healthy human individuals. Sequenced by immunoSEQ multiplex PCR; TCRdb stores in-frame clones only, minus some. The sample shows over 2,000,000 clones, around 95% of them seen only once. As defined, naive CD8 cells were CD45RO-negative and positively selected for CCR7, with terminally differentiated effector memory CD45RA+ cells excluded. Sample: naive CD8+ T cells from PBMCs. These receptors were collected from a man between 18 and 35 years old in good health. Some clones in this sample may be carry-over from other donors' samples.

This chain connects TRBV19 to TRBJ1-2; D is unclear. Germline-derived CDR1 and CDR2 are LNHDA and SQIVND (reference sequence). Deletions cut 7 bases from V and 1 base from J, with 13 bases between. This CDR3 contains 14 residues. The CDR3 DNA reads as TGTGCCAGTACCCCGGACGGCCTTAACTATGGCTACACCTTC. It translates to CASTPDGLNYGYTF.

The genes are TRBV28 and TRBJ2-7; 15 bases fit TRBD2. With 5 bases clipped from V and 2 bases from J, the junction kept 10 bases outside the gene matches. Germline V CDR1 and CDR2: MDHEN, SYDVKM. This CDR3 comprises 18 residues. As DNA, the CDR3 is TGTGCCAGCAGTCCCTTCCGGACTAGCGGGAGGGCCACCTACGAGCAGTACTTC. Amino acid sequence: CASSPFRTSGRATYEQYF.

V usage is TRBV7-9 and J usage is TRBJ2-5, with 7 bases matching TRBD2. Germline V gene lookup returns CDR1 SEHNR and CDR2 FQNEAQ (reference sequence). Trimming at V came to 6 bases and at J to 2 bases, leaving 12 bases not matched to a gene. This CDR3 is built from 16 residues. This CDR3 reads CASRGTISGQQETQYF. CDR3 DNA: TGTGCCAGCAGAGGTACCATTAGCGGGCAACAAGAGACCCAGTACTTC.